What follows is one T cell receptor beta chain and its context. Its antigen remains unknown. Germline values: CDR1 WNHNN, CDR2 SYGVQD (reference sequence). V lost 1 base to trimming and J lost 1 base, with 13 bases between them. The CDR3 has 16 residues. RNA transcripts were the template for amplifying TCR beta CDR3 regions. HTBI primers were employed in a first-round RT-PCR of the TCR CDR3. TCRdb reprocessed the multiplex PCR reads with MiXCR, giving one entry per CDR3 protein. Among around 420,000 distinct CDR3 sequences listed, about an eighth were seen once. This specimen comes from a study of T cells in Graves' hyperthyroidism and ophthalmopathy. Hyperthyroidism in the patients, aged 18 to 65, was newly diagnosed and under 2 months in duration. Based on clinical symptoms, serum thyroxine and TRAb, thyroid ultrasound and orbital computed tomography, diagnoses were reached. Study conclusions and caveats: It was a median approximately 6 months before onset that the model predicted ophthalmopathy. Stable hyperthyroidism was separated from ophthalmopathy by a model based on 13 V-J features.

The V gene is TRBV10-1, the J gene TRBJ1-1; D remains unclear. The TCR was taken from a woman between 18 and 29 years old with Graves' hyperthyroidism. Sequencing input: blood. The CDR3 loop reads CASSEYGVSPNTEAFF. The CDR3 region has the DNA TGCGCCAGCAGTGAGTACGGAGTTTCCCCGAACACTGAAGCTTTCTTT.